The 26 T cell receptor beta chains below were found in one sample sequenced in a study of CD8 T cells in Susac syndrome. cDNA came from roughly 0.53 to 1 ug RNA primed by random hexamers. TCRdb reanalysed the immunoSEQ multiplex PCR reads using MiXCR and keeps one entry per CDR3 protein. The sample lists 100,000 to 150,000 distinct CDR3 sequences; around 94% were seen once. The sample was CD4+ T cells from PBMCs. The receptors derive from a human donor with multiple sclerosis.

The chain uses TRBV6-1 and TRBJ2-7; 7 bases match TRBD1. V lost 6 bases, J lost 2 bases, and 13 bases stayed unmatched. This CDR3 contains 16 residues. Per germline, CDR1 MNHNS and CDR2 SASEGT. The CDR3 loop is CASRGRRQGRTYEQYF. DNA for the CDR3: TGTGCCAGCAGGGGCCGAAGACAGGGCAGAACCTACGAGCAGTACTTC.

The gene calls are TRBV3-1 and TRBJ2-7; D is possibly TRBD1 (6 bases). V shed 0 bases and J shed 7 bases, with 10 bases lying between them. This CDR3 has 13 amino acids. CDR1 is LGHDT and CDR2 is YNNKEL in the germline V gene (reference sequence). The CDR3 loop is CASSQDRGREQYF. DNA for the CDR3: TGTGCCAGCAGCCAAGACAGGGGTCGAGAGCAGTACTTC.

This clonotype was recorded once. This chain joins TRBV27 and TRBJ1-1, with D perhaps TRBD1 (5 bases). Germline V gene lookup returns CDR1 MNHEY and CDR2 SMNVEV (reference sequence). V was trimmed by 4 bases and J by 3 bases, leaving 18 bases between them. CDR3 length: 16 residues. CDR3 amino acids: CASSSHGALGDTEAFF. The CDR3 region has the DNA TGTGCCAGCAGTTCCCATGGGGCCCTAGGGGACACTGAAGCTTTCTTT.

Only one count was recorded for this clonotype. The chain combines TRBV30 with TRBJ2-1, with 7 bases fitting TRBD2. V shed 5 bases, J shed 5 bases, and the junction held 9 bases outside the gene matches. The CDR3 is made up of 14 amino acids. Germline loops: CDR1 GTSNPN, CDR2 SVGIG (reference sequence). CDR3 residues: CAWLHTSENNEQFF. CDR3 DNA: TGTGCCTGGCTCCATACTAGCGAGAACAATGAGCAGTTCTTC.

The chain couples TRBV5-4 to TRBJ1-4, with 9 bases fitting TRBD1. The V segment lost 0 bases and the J segment 6 bases; nucleotides outside the gene matches: 3. The CDR3 runs to 15 residues. CDR1 is SGHNT and CDR2 is YYREEE in the germline V gene (reference sequence). In nucleotides, the CDR3 is TGTGCCAGCAGCTTGGGGACAGGGGTTGATGAAAAACTGTTTTTT. The encoded protein is CASSLGTGVDEKLFF.

This chain uses TRBV20-1 with TRBJ2-2; D may be TRBD1 (5 bases). In germline, CDR1 is DFQATT, CDR2 SNEGSKA (reference sequence). This CDR3 spans 14 amino acids. Between the trimmed V and J ends, which lost 0 bases and 1 base, there was a span of 6 bases. The CDR3 nucleotides read TGCAGTGCTAGAGATCAGGGGAACACCGGGGAGCTGTTTTTT. Translating gives CSARDQGNTGELFF.

This clonotype has a single count. The J gene is TRBJ1-1, the V gene TRBV12-3 or TRBV12-4, with D possibly being TRBD1 (6 bases). Trimming shortened V by 4 bases and J by 7 bases, and 13 bases separated the two germline ends. The CDR3 extends over 13 amino acids. This chain's CDR3 is CASSWGRDDEAFF. CDR3 in DNA: TGTGCCAGCAGTTGGGGGCGGGATGATGAAGCTTTCTTT.

The rearrangement links TRBV20-1 to TRBJ1-5; D ambiguous. Trimming cost V 2 bases and J 0 bases, with 8 bases left between them. CDR3 size: 14 residues. Germline lookup yields CDR1 DFQATT and CDR2 SNEGSKA (reference sequence). The CDR3 DNA reads TGCAGTGCTAGAACGAGGTTTAGCAATCAGCCCCAGCATTTT. Its translation is CSARTRFSNQPQHF.

The chain carries TRBV4-2 and TRBJ2-2; possible D gene TRBD2, 6 bases. This CDR3 has 17 residues. Germline CDR1 is LGHNA and CDR2 is YNFKEQ. V was trimmed by 0 bases and J by 6 bases, leaving 17 bases between them. The CDR3 reads CASSQEGRTPAPGELFF. CDR3 sequence (DNA): TGTGCCAGCAGCCAAGAGGGGAGGACTCCGGCTCCCGGGGAGCTGTTTTTT.

The chain couples TRBV5-4 to TRBJ1-1; 9 bases match TRBD1. CDR1 and CDR2 (germline): SGHNT, YYREEE (reference sequence). The CDR3 is made up of 14 amino acids. V lost 2 bases to trimming and J lost 4 bases; unmatched junction nucleotides: 3. CDR3 region: CASSFRDRVTEAFF. The CDR3 nucleotides read TGTGCCAGCAGCTTCCGGGACAGGGTCACTGAAGCTTTCTTT.

V gene TRBV3-1 combines with J gene TRBJ1-2; D possibly corresponds to TRBD1 (6 bases). V shed 6 bases and J shed 0 bases, with 17 bases lying between them. Germline values: CDR1 LGHDT, CDR2 YNNKEL (reference sequence). This CDR3 is built from 16 residues. The CDR3 DNA follows: TGTGCCAGCAGGAACACAGGGACCTTAACTAACTATGGCTACACCTTC. Translated, it gives CASRNTGTLTNYGYTF. Full variable domain (rest looked up from reference TRBV3-1 and TRBJ1-2): DTAVSQTPKYLVTQMGNDKSIKCEQNLGHDTMYWYKQDSKKFLKIMFSYNNKELIINETVPNRFSPKSPDKAHLNLHINSLELGDSAVYFCASRNTGTLTNYGYTFGSGTRLTVV.

This chain connects TRBV4-3 to TRBJ1-1; D is unclear. Germline values: CDR1 LGHNA, CDR2 YSLEER. V was pared by 2 bases and J by 1 base, with 17 bases between. CDR3 length: 17 residues. CDR3 loop: CASSQLGIGRRNTEAFF. The CDR3 coding sequence is TGCGCCAGCAGCCAACTTGGTATCGGACGGCGGAACACTGAAGCTTTCTTT.

The chain links TRBV6-5 to TRBJ2-7, with TRBD1 matching 9 bases. Germline V lookup: CDR1 MNHEY, CDR2 SVGAGI. Trimming took 5 bases from V and 6 from J; bases not matched to a gene: 11. This CDR3 is 15 amino acids long. CDR3: CASSRQGQGKAEQYF. In nucleotides, the CDR3 is TGTGCCAGCAGTAGACAGGGACAGGGAAAAGCCGAGCAGTACTTC.

This chain connects TRBV24-1 to TRBJ1-1; 7 nucleotides agree with TRBD1. The CDR3 runs to 14 residues. Trimming removed 4 bases from V and 10 bases from J; junction bases left unmatched: 11. Germline values: CDR1 KGHDR, CDR2 SFDVKD. The chain's CDR3 is CATSEPGQSVGAFF. The CDR3 region has the DNA TGTGCCACCAGTGAACCGGGACAGTCGGTGGGAGCTTTCTTT.

This clonotype came up once. The chain joins TRBV12-3 or TRBV12-4 to TRBJ2-3; no clear D. The V gene lost 3 bases and the J gene lost 4 bases, with 8 bases spanning the gap. The CDR3 is 13 amino acids. For the CDR3, the DNA is TGTGCCAGCAGTTTGTCCGAGGCAGATACGCAGTATTTT. It translates to CASSLSEADTQYF.

V usage is TRBV6-2 or TRBV6-3 and J usage is TRBJ2-5; D possibly corresponds to TRBD2 (7 bases). V gave up 3 bases and J gave up 5 bases, with 16 bases separating them. The CDR3 consists of 15 residues. The germline V gene encodes CDR1 MNHEY and CDR2 SVGEGT. The CDR3 sequence is CASSYGGGLFETQYF. The DNA of the CDR3 is TGTGCCAGCAGTTATGGGGGGGGCCTTTTTGAGACCCAGTACTTC.

The J gene is TRBJ1-6, the V gene TRBV7-2; TRBD1 might be the D (6 bases). The CDR3 is 16 amino acids. The V and J ends lost 1 base and 7 bases respectively, with 14 bases between them. Germline V gene sequence: CDR1 SGHTA, CDR2 FQGNSA. CDR3: CASSLVEQGTNSPLHF. CDR3 DNA: TGTGCCAGCAGCTTAGTGGAGCAGGGGACGAATTCACCCCTCCACTTT.

The rearrangement joins TRBV12-3 or TRBV12-4 to TRBJ1-2; D may be TRBD1 (5 bases). The length of the CDR3 is 13 residues. Trimming removed 4 bases from V and 4 bases from J, with 10 bases in between. Written as DNA, the CDR3 is TGTGCCAGCAGTTGGGGCAGCATCTATGGCTACACCTTC. It translates to CASSWGSIYGYTF.

V gene TRBV30 combines with J gene TRBJ2-2; 8 nucleotides line up with TRBD1. Germline V CDR1 and CDR2: GTSNPN, SVGIG (reference sequence). The CDR3 sequence is 13 residues long. V gave up 1 base and J gave up 7 bases; unmatched junction bases: 2. The DNA for the CDR3 is TGTGCCTGGAGTGGGACAGGGCGCGGGGAGCTGTTTTTT. Translating gives CAWSGTGRGELFF.

This chain links TRBV5-1 with TRBJ2-5; 9 bases agree with TRBD2. CDR3 length equals 15 residues. CDR1 and CDR2 from the germline V gene are SGHRS and YFSETQ. V lost 4 bases and J lost 3; bases outside the gene matches: 7. CDR3 residues: CASSGGLAREETQYF. In nucleotides, the CDR3 is TGCGCCAGCAGCGGAGGACTAGCGCGGGAAGAGACCCAGTACTTC.

This rearrangement joins TRBV30 to TRBJ1-2; 10 bases match TRBD1. From germline, CDR1 is GTSNPN and CDR2 SVGIG (reference sequence). The CDR3 runs to 13 residues. J lost 5 bases, V lost 6 bases, and 6 bases had no gene match. CDR3 DNA sequence: TGTGCCTGCCCGACAGGGGGCTCTTATGGCTACACCTTC. As protein: CACPTGGSYGYTF.

CDR3 nucleotide sequence: TGCGCCAGTAGGGGGGACAACAACTACAATGAGCAGTTCTTC. As protein: CASRGDNNYNEQFF. This chain links TRBV5-1 with TRBJ2-1; possibly TRBD1 or TRBD2 for D (6 bases each). The V end lost 8 bases, the J end lost 3 bases, and 15 bases lay between the germline ends. The CDR3 is 14 residues long. Germline V gene data show CDR1 as SGHRS and CDR2 as YFSETQ.

The chain carries TRBV7-2 and TRBJ2-2; D uncertain. Trimming left V 0 bases short and J 12 bases short, with 5 bases between. Per the germline V gene, CDR1 is SGHTA and CDR2 is FQGNSA. The CDR3 covers 11 residues. CDR3 sequence (DNA): TGTGCCAGCAGCTTAGCAGGGAAGCTGTTTTTT. This codes for CASSLAGKLFF.

V usage is TRBV30 and J usage is TRBJ1-5; no clear D gene. V was shortened by 3 bases and J by 10 bases, with 19 bases between the two germline ends. Germline V gives CDR1 GTSNPN, CDR2 SVGIG (reference sequence). The CDR3 extends over 14 amino acids. CDR3 sequence: CAWSVDTSSSPQHF. The CDR3 bases are TGTGCCTGGAGCGTAGACACATCCTCCAGCCCCCAGCATTTT.

The chain joins TRBV7-2 to TRBJ1-1; D gene ambiguous. The CDR3 length is 14 residues. Trimming pared 1 base from V and 0 bases from J, leaving 6 bases between. Germline V gene lookup returns CDR1 SGHTA and CDR2 FQGNSA. The CDR3 DNA is TGTGCCAGCAGCTTAGGCCTATTGAACACTGAAGCTTTCTTT. Its protein product is CASSLGLLNTEAFF. Supplemented by reference TRBV7-2 and TRBJ1-1, the full variable domain reads GAGVSQSPSNKVTEKGKDVELRCDPISGHTALYWYRQSLGQGLEFLIYFQGNSAPDKSGLPSDRFSAERTGGSVSTLTIQRTQQEDSAVYLCASSLGLLNTEAFFGQGTRLTVV.

The CDR3 sequence: CASSDRTDNYDGYTF. The DNA for the CDR3 is TGTGCCAGCAGTGACCGGACGGATAACTACGATGGCTACACCTTC. This chain links TRBV6-2 or TRBV6-3 with TRBJ1-2; D not resolved. CDR3 length: 15 amino acids. Trimming stripped 5 bases from V and 6 bases from J, with 19 bases between. Germline CDR1 MNHEY, CDR2 SVGEGT.